Included here is one T cell receptor beta chain sequence, with context. This specimen comes from a study of blood T cell repertoires in COVID-19. The CDR3 spans 20 residues. Unmatched junction bases numbered 13, after V lost 2 bases and J lost 0 bases. The germline V gene has CDR1 MDHEN and CDR2 SYDVKM. The assay was immunoSEQ multiplex PCR, and TCRdb's table has in-frame clones only and misses some. The table records a few hundred thousand clones, around 89% of them present only once. This receptor was identified in a woman younger than 45 who had recovered from COVID-19. The specimen sequenced was PBMCs or T cells enriched from blood (not recorded which). This chain connects TRBV28 to TRBJ2-1; 10 nucleotides match TRBD2. DNA of the CDR3: TGTGCCAGCAGTTTACGAGCGGGAGGGCCATTAAAATACTCCTACAATGAGCAGTTCTTC. It codes for CASSLRAGGPLKYSYNEQFF.